Listed below are T cell receptor beta chains from one sample, sequenced in a study of CD8+CD57+ T cells in acquired aplastic anemia. Via MiXCR, TCRdb re-called the reads, giving one row per CDR3 protein. The sample contains a few hundred thousand distinct CDR3 sequences, approximately 55% of which appear only once. Sequencing used sorted CD4+, CD8+, or CD8+CD57+ T cells (not recorded which) from PBMCs. The source is a human donor with severe aplastic anemia or a healthy control (not recorded which). Both conserved end residues are part of each CDR3.

v_gene	j_gene	CDR3aa
TRBV29-1	TRBJ2-3	CSGGGLSTDTQYF
TRBV20-1	TRBJ2-7	CSAVRQGAYEQYF
TRBV29-1	TRBJ1-2	CSVVDSFYGYTF
TRBV5-1	TRBJ1-2	CASSLAGTANYGYTF
TRBV7-2	TRBJ2-7	CASSSRTGGAYEQYF
TRBV6-1	TRBJ1-6	CASSEARGLKQVYNSPLHF
TRBV7-9	TRBJ2-7	CASSLLGTGGSYEQYF
TRBV7-2	TRBJ2-5	CASSLEATSGGQETQYF
TRBV12-3/TRBV12-4	TRBJ2-5	CASVVAGQETQYF
TRBV7-3	TRBJ2-3	CASSRGTGEWDTQYF
TRBV14	TRBJ2-1	CASSQEMGGSVSNEQFF
TRBV30	TRBJ1-5	CAWSVLQGLNQPQHF
TRBV7-9	TRBJ2-7	CASSLSQALYEQYF
TRBV2	TRBJ1-1	CASSELGTENTEAFF
TRBV19	TRBJ2-3	CASRTTQETRPQYF
TRBV19	TRBJ1-1	CASRTAQRTEAFF
TRBV15	TRBJ2-1	CATSRTSGSWGNEQFF
TRBV7-3	TRBJ2-3	CASSQTGVADTQYF
TRBV15	TRBJ1-1	CATSRDRGVAFF
TRBV11-3	TRBJ2-1	CASSLGGGPGEQFF
TRBV7-2	TRBJ2-2	CASSLSAGELFF
TRBV7-4	TRBJ1-6	CASSPLASYNSPLHF
TRBV7-2	TRBJ1-6	CASSLEAQKYSPLHF
TRBV10-3	TRBJ1-1	CAISDLQGNPEAFF
TRBV2	TRBJ2-7	CASSEEGGVSYEQYF
TRBV5-1	TRBJ1-1	CASSLAQGLETFF
TRBV20-1	TRBJ2-5	CSAREATGWVETQYF
TRBV2	TRBJ1-2	CASSETPGEYYGYTF
TRBV15	TRBJ2-2	CATSPEGGEGWNTGELFF
TRBV6-1	TRBJ2-3	CASSEVKGFYTQYF
TRBV7-9	TRBJ2-6	CASSTGYSGANVLTF
TRBV7-8	TRBJ1-5	CASSLGSRSFNQPQHF
TRBV5-6	TRBJ1-2	CASSPKASNYGYTF
TRBV20-1	TRBJ1-6	CSARELQDNSPLHF
TRBV9	TRBJ2-2	CASSPRTGSVAGELFF